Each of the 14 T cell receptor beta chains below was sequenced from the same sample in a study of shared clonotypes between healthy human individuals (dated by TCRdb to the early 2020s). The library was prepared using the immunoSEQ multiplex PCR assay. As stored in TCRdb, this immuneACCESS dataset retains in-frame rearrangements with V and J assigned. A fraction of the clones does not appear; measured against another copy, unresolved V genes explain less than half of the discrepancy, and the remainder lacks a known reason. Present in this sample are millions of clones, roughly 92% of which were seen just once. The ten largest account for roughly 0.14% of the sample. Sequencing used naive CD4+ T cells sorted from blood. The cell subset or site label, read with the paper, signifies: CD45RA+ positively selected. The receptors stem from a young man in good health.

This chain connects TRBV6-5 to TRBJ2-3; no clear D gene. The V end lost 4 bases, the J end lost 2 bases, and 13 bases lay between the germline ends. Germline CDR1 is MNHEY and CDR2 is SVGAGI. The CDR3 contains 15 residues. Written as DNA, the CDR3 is TGTGCCAGCAGTTTTCAGCAGCCCCCCACAGATACGCAGTATTTT. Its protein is CASSFQQPPTDTQYF.

CDR3 DNA: TGCGCCAGCAGGATCTTTCTGACCGGGGGGGCTTTCTTT. It codes for CASRIFLTGGAFF. The V gene is TRBV4-1, the J gene TRBJ1-1, with D possibly being TRBD1 (5 bases). The CDR3 is 13 residues long. V was shortened by 6 bases and J by 11 bases, with 19 bases between the two germline ends. Germline V gives CDR1 MGHRA, CDR2 YSYEKL.

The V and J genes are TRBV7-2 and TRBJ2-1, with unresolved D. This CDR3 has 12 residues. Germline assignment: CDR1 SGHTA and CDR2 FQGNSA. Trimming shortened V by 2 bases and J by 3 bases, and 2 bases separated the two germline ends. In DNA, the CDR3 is TGTGCCAGCAGCTTAATCTACAATGAGCAGTTCTTC. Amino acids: CASSLIYNEQFF.

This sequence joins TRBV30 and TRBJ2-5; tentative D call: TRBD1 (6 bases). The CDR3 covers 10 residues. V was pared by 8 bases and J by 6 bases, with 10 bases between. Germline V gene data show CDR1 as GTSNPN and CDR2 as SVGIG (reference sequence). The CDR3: CATGFQTQYF. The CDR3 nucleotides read TGTGCCACAGGGTTTCAGACCCAGTACTTC.

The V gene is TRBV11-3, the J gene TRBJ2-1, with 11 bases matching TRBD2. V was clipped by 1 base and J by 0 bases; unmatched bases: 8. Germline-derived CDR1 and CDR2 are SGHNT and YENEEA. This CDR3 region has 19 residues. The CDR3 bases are TGTGCCAGCAGCTTAGGGCTAGCGGGGGGCGGGAGCTCCTACAATGAGCAGTTCTTC. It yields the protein CASSLGLAGGGSSYNEQFF.

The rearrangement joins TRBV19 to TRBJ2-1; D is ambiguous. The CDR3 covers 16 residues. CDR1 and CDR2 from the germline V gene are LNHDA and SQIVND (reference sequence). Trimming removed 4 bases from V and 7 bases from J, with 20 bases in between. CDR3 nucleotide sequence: TGTGCCAGTAGTACTCCCCGCGAGACTGATATGAATGAGCAGTTCTTC. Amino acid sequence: CASSTPRETDMNEQFF.

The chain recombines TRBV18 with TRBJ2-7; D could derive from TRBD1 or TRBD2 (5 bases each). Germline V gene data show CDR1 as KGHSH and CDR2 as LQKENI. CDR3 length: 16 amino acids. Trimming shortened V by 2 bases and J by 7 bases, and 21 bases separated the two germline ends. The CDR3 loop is CASSPFRDGEPKEQYF. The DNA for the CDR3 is TGTGCCAGCTCACCATTCCGGGACGGCGAGCCTAAGGAGCAGTACTTC. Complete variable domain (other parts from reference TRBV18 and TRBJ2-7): NAGVMQNPRHLVRRRGQEARLRCSPMKGHSHVYWYRQLPEEGLKFMVYLQKENIIDESGMPKERFSAEFPKEGPSILRIQQVVRGDSAAYFCASSPFRDGEPKEQYFGPGTRLTVT.

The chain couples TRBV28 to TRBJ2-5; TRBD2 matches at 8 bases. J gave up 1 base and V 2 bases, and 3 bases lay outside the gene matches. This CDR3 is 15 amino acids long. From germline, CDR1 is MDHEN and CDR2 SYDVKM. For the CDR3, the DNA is TGTGCCAGCAGTTTAGCGGGGGGCATCCAAGAGACCCAGTACTTC. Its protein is CASSLAGGIQETQYF.

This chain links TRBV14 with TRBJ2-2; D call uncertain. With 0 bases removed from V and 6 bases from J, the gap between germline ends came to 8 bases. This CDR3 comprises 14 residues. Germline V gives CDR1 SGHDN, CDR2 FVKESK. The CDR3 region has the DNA TGTGCCAGCAGCCAAGATCTTCTGGCCGGGGAGCTGTTTTTT. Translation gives CASSQDLLAGELFF.

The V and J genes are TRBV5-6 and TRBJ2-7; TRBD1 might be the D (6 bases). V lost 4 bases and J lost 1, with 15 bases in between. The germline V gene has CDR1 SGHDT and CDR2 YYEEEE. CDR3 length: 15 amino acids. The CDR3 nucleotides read TGTGCCAGCAGCAAAACAGGGTTGAAATCCTACGAGCAGTACTTC. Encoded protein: CASSKTGLKSYEQYF.

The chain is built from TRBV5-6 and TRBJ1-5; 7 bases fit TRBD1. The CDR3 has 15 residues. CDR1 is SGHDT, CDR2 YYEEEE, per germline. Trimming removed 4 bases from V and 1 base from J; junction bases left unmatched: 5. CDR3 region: CASSGGQASNQPQHF. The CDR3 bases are TGTGCCAGCAGCGGCGGACAGGCGAGCAATCAGCCCCAGCATTTT. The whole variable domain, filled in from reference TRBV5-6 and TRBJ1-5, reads DAGVTQSPTHLIKTRGQQVTLRCSPKSGHDTVSWYQQALGQGPQFIFQYYEEEERQRGNFPDRFSGHQFPNYSSELNVNALLLGDSALYLCASSGGQASNQPQHFGDGTRLSIL.

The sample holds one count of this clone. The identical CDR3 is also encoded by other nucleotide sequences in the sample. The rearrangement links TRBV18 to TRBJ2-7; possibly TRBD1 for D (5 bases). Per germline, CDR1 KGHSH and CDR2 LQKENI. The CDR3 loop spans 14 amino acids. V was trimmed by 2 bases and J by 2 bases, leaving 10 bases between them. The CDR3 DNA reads TGTGCCAGCTCACCAGGATCAGGGACCTACGAGCAGTACTTC. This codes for CASSPGSGTYEQYF. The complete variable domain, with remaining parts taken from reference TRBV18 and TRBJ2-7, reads NAGVMQNPRHLVRRRGQEARLRCSPMKGHSHVYWYRQLPEEGLKFMVYLQKENIIDESGMPKERFSAEFPKEGPSILRIQQVVRGDSAAYFCASSPGSGTYEQYFGPGTRLTVT.

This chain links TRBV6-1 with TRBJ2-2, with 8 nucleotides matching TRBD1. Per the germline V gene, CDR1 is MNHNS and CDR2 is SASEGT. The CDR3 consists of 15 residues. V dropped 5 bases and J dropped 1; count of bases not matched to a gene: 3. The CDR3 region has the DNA TGTGCCAGCAGTCGCGGGACAGGGAACACCGGGGAGCTGTTTTTT. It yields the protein CASSRGTGNTGELFF.

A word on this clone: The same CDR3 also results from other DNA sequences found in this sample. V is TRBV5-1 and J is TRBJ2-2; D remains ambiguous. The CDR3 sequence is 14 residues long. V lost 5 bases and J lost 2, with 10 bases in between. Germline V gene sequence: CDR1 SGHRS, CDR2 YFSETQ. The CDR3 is CASSQTPNTGELFF. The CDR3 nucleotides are TGCGCCAGCAGTCAGACTCCCAACACCGGGGAGCTGTTTTTT. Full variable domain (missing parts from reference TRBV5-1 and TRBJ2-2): KAGVTQTPRYLIKTRGQQVTLSCSPISGHRSVSWYQQTPGQGLQFLFEYFSETQRNKGNFPGRFSGRQFSNSRSEMNVSTLELGDSALYLCASSQTPNTGELFFGEGSRLTVL.